The rows below give T cell receptor beta chains drawn from one sample of a study of T cells after yellow fever vaccination. TCRdb analysed the 5' RACE reads with MiXCR anew, one entry per CDR3 protein. The data show about 120,000 distinct CDR3 sequences, 13% to 15% seen once. The sequencing here drew on CD8+ T cells sorted from PBMCs, taken 5 days after the yellow fever booster vaccination. Every receptor here comes from a young man who received the YFV17D yellow fever vaccine. The CDR3 runs from the conserved cysteine through the conserved F or W. D genes are given only for firm matches. Rows may omit the clone size; those that give it use once, few, many or a size class.

CDR3 protein,CDR3 DNA,D gene,J gene,V gene,clone size
CASSLAGPDTQYF,TGTGCCAGCAGCCTGGCAGGTCCAGATACGCAGTATTTT,NA,TRBJ2-3,TRBV27,NA
CASGRGLEAFF,TGTGCCAGCGGGAGGGGGCTTGAAGCTTTCTTT,TRBD1,TRBJ1-1,TRBV4-2,NA
CASSPPGGSSYNEQFF,TGTGCCAGCAGTCCGCCTGGAGGAAGCTCCTACAATGAGCAGTTCTTC,NA,TRBJ2-1,TRBV12-3/TRBV12-4,NA
CASSQDVWAGGRQTSGYTF,TGCGCCAGCAGCCAAGACGTCTGGGCGGGGGGGAGACAGACGAGTGGCTACACCTTC,NA,TRBJ1-2,TRBV4-1,NA
CASSQGVGTTDTQYF,TGTGCCAGCAGCCAAGGTGTGGGGACCACAGATACGCAGTATTTT,NA,TRBJ2-3,TRBV3-1,NA
CASSGDGEQYF,TGTGCCAGCAGCGGAGATGGCGAGCAGTACTTC,NA,TRBJ2-7,TRBV5-6,few
CASSQTSGLYQETQYF,TGTGCCAGCAGCCAGACTAGCGGGCTGTACCAAGAGACCCAGTACTTC,TRBD2,TRBJ2-5,TRBV3-1,NA
CASSLWGNLGETQYF,TGCGCCAGCAGCCTCTGGGGCAACCTTGGGGAGACCCAGTACTTC,NA,TRBJ2-5,TRBV4-3,NA
CASIGEAGIGYEQYF,TGTGCCAGCATAGGGGAAGCGGGGATCGGTTACGAGCAGTACTTC,TRBD2,TRBJ2-7,TRBV27,NA
CASSERDYVYNEQFF,TGTGCCAGCAGTGAACGCGACTACGTCTACAATGAGCAGTTCTTC,NA,TRBJ2-1,TRBV6-1,few
CASSQPQAFGNTIYF,TGCGCCAGCAGCCAACCACAGGCTTTCGGAAACACCATATATTTT,NA,TRBJ1-3,TRBV5-1,NA
CASSLVTADNEQFF,TGTGCCAGCAGCTTGGTCACAGCTGACAATGAGCAGTTCTTC,NA,TRBJ2-1,TRBV7-2,NA
CASSHPQNLGPKSTDTQYF,TGTGCCAGCAGCCACCCTCAAAACCTAGGACCCAAGTCCACAGATACGCAGTATTTT,NA,TRBJ2-3,TRBV14,few
CASIWITGELFF,TGTGCCAGCATCTGGATCACCGGGGAGCTGTTTTTT,NA,TRBJ2-2,TRBV7-9,many
CSVEDPGVDYGYTF,TGCAGCGTTGAAGATCCCGGAGTGGACTATGGCTACACCTTC,NA,TRBJ1-2,TRBV29-1,NA
CASSFRLLTNGYEQYF,TGTGCCAGCAGTTTCAGGCTACTGACAAACGGGTACGAGCAGTACTTC,NA,TRBJ2-7,TRBV12-3/TRBV12-4,NA
CASSSLGDSYF,TGTGCCAGCAGTTCCCTTGGGGACTCATACTTC,NA,TRBJ2-7,TRBV6-2/TRBV6-3,NA
CSVQGAAQETQYF,TGCAGTGTACAGGGGGCCGCCCAAGAGACCCAGTACTTC,TRBD1,TRBJ2-5,TRBV20-1,NA
CASSPGLFAEAFF,TGTGCCAGCAGCCCGGGACTCTTTGCTGAAGCTTTCTTT,NA,TRBJ1-1,TRBV4-2,many
CSATGPMADTQYF,TGCAGTGCAACCGGGCCGATGGCAGATACGCAGTATTTT,NA,TRBJ2-3,TRBV20-1,NA
CASSFYTGRQPQHF,TGTGCCAGCAGTTTTTACACGGGGCGGCAGCCCCAGCATTTT,NA,TRBJ1-5,TRBV12-3/TRBV12-4,few
CASSLVETDTQYF,TGCGCCAGCAGCTTGGTTGAGACAGATACGCAGTATTTT,NA,TRBJ2-3,TRBV5-1,many
CASSLPGLSTGELFF,TGTGCCAGCAGCCTCCCGGGACTTTCCACCGGGGAGCTGTTTTTT,NA,TRBJ2-2,TRBV7-9,NA
CASSLSAFESPLHF,TGTGCCAGCAGCTTATCAGCGTTTGAATCACCCCTCCACTTT,NA,TRBJ1-6,TRBV7-9,NA
CASSYPPTLEGANYGYTF,TGTGCCAGCAGTTACCCCCCTACTCTGGAGGGCGCAAACTATGGCTACACCTTC,NA,TRBJ1-2,TRBV6-2/TRBV6-3,few